Listed below are T cell receptor beta chains from one sample, sequenced in a study of blood T cell repertoires in COVID-19. Only in-frame clones appear in the TCRdb table, and some are missing; sequencing was by immunoSEQ multiplex PCR. In the table there are 95,000 to 150,000 clones, over 75% of which are singletons. The sequencing input was peripheral blood. These receptors were taken from a man in his fifties or sixties with active or convalescent COVID-19. Both conserved end residues are part of each CDR3. Each record gives: D gene, clone size, V gene, J gene, CDR3 protein, CDR3 DNA. The D gene is left open where the match is weak. The size field is filled for only some rows; it gives once, few, many or a size class.

D: .; size: .; V: TRBV18; J: TRBJ2-5; CDR3: CASSPPIQEISQYF; DNA: TGTGCCAGCTCACCACCGATACAGGAGATCTCCCAGTACTTC
D: .; size: .; V: TRBV19; J: TRBJ2-4; CDR3: CASSIRDGAQIQYF; DNA: TGTGCCAGTAGTATCAGGGATGGGGCCCAAATTCAGTACTTC
D: .; size: .; V: TRBV6-5; J: TRBJ1-1; CDR3: CASRAWGDTEAFF; DNA: TGTGCCAGCCGGGCCTGGGGGGACACTGAAGCTTTCTTT
D: TRBD1; size: .; V: TRBV6-2/TRBV6-3; J: TRBJ1-6; CDR3: CASSFRDRGGNSPLHF; DNA: TGTGCCAGCAGTTTCCGGGACAGGGGGGGTAATTCACCCCTCCACTTT
D: TRBD1; size: .; V: TRBV5-1; J: TRBJ1-2; CDR3: CASSGQAFHNYGYTF; DNA: TGCGCCAGCAGCGGACAGGCGTTTCATAACTATGGCTACACCTTC
D: .; size: .; V: TRBV18; J: TRBJ2-7; CDR3: CASSPLPGDRYEQYF; DNA: TGTGCCAGCTCACCACTCCCAGGGGATCGTTACGAGCAGTACTTC
D: TRBD2; size: .; V: TRBV4-1; J: TRBJ2-5; CDR3: CASSQGLAGRYETQYF; DNA: TGCGCCAGCAGCCAAGGCCTAGCCGGGAGGTATGAGACCCAGTACTTC
D: .; size: .; V: TRBV7-9; J: TRBJ2-7; CDR3: CASSLVREQYF; DNA: TGTGCCAGCAGCTTAGTCCGCGAGCAGTACTTC
D: TRBD1; size: once; V: TRBV7-9; J: TRBJ2-7; CDR3: CASSLMGQGYEQYF; DNA: TGTGCCAGCAGCTTAATGGGACAGGGCTACGAGCAGTACTTC
D: TRBD1; size: few; V: TRBV7-8; J: TRBJ1-1; CDR3: CASSLVSSRTGIMNTEAFF; DNA: TGTGCCAGCAGCTTAGTATCCTCCCGGACAGGGATCATGAACACTGAAGCTTTCTTT
D: .; size: .; V: TRBV7-9; J: TRBJ2-7; CDR3: CASSFNLLRGGDEQYF; DNA: TGTGCCAGCAGCTTCAATTTGCTGCGGGGCGGCGACGAGCAGTACTTC
D: TRBD1; size: .; V: TRBV28; J: TRBJ2-4; CDR3: CASSLTQGLRHIQYF; DNA: TGTGCCAGCAGCCTAACACAGGGGCTTCGCCACATTCAGTACTTC
D: .; size: .; V: TRBV28; J: TRBJ2-7; CDR3: CASSQTVLSYEQYF; DNA: TGTGCCAGCAGCCAGACAGTCTTGTCCTACGAGCAGTACTTC
D: TRBD1; size: .; V: TRBV7-2; J: TRBJ1-6; CDR3: CASSLGQGGNSPLHF; DNA: TGTGCCAGCAGCTTAGGACAGGGGGGAAATTCACCCCTCCACTTT
D: TRBD1; size: .; V: TRBV15; J: TRBJ2-5; CDR3: CATSKGQGGYQETQYF; DNA: TGTGCCACCAGCAAGGGACAGGGTGGGTATCAAGAGACCCAGTACTTC